The 11 T cell receptor beta chains below come from one sample, sequenced in a study of regulatory T cells in long-lasting Graves disease. Indicated time point: newly diagnosed GD, antithyroid drugs for less than 3 months. From PBMCs, RNA was extracted and then used to make the TCR library. TCR beta libraries were built with iRepertoire HTBI primers and Arm-PCR of CDR3 regions. TCRdb itself ran the multiplex PCR reads through MiXCR, one entry per CDR3 protein. The sample contains 450,000 to 600,000 distinct CDR3 sequences, around 15% of which appear only once. These data were also reused for a study on T cells in Graves' hyperthyroidism and ophthalmopathy.

Material: peripheral blood mononuclear cells (PBMCs), obtained at new diagnosis, from a patient treated with antithyroid drugs. All receptors derive from a man aged 35 to 55 with Graves disease.

This clonotype was found many times. The V and J genes are TRBV18 and TRBJ2-3; D not resolved. Trimming took off 4 bases at V and 5 bases at J, with 7 bases between the two ends. From germline, CDR1 is KGHSH and CDR2 LQKENI. The CDR3 spans 12 residues. This CDR3 is CASSLQLDTQYF. The CDR3 DNA follows: TGTGCCAGCTCACTCCAATTAGATACGCAGTATTTT. Combining the CDR3 with reference TRBV18 and TRBJ2-3 gives the whole variable domain NAGVMQNPRHLVRRRGQEARLRCSPMKGHSHVYWYRQLPEEGLKFMVYLQKENIIDESGMPKERFSAEFPKEGPSILRIQQVVRGDSAAYFCASSLQLDTQYFGPGTRLTVL.

This clonotype was counted many times. V gene TRBV24-1 combines with J gene TRBJ2-1, with 8 nucleotides matching TRBD1. V dropped 3 bases and J dropped 3; count of bases not matched to a gene: 3. In germline, CDR1 is KGHDR, CDR2 SFDVKD. The CDR3 extends over 15 amino acids. The CDR3 nucleotides are TGTGCCACCAGTGATCCACAGGGGGACTACAATGAGCAGTTCTTC. Protein product: CATSDPQGDYNEQFF.

This clonotype has at least ten counts. Here the CDR3 reads CASSPTGQDEQFF. The DNA of the CDR3 is TGTGCCAGCAGCCCTACAGGGCAGGATGAGCAGTTCTTC. The rearrangement joins TRBV11-3 to TRBJ2-1; the D gene is possibly TRBD1 (6 bases). Trimming shortened V by 5 bases and J by 8 bases, and 13 bases separated the two germline ends. The germline V gene encodes CDR1 SGHNT and CDR2 YENEEA. CDR3 length: 13 residues.

This clonotype was observed many times. The chain has TRBV7-9 and TRBJ2-1, with 8 bases matching TRBD1. The germline CDR1 and CDR2 sequences are SEHNR and FQNEAQ (reference sequence). The V segment lost 1 base and the J segment 6 bases; nucleotides outside the gene matches: 5. The CDR3 loop spans 15 amino acids. CDR3 DNA: TGTGCCAGCAGCTTAGTCAGGGGGCGCCGCAATGAGCAGTTCTTC. Encoded protein: CASSLVRGRRNEQFF.

This clonotype appeared many times. This chain connects TRBV5-1 to TRBJ2-3; 13 bases are shared with TRBD2. Germline V gene data show CDR1 as SGHRS and CDR2 as YFSETQ. The CDR3 totals 18 residues. V lost 1 base and J lost 4; bases outside the gene matches: 9. The CDR3 DNA reads as TGCGCCAGCAGCTTGCAGGCTGGACTAGCGGGAGAGGCAGATACGCAGTATTTT. Its translation is CASSLQAGLAGEADTQYF.

The chain employs TRBV15 and TRBJ2-3; 12 nucleotides align to TRBD2. V shed 4 bases, J shed 2 bases, and the junction held 7 bases outside the gene matches. Germline V gives CDR1 LNHNV, CDR2 YYDKDF (reference sequence). This CDR3 has 17 amino acids. CDR3 protein: CATSTGLAGQITDTQYF. DNA of the CDR3: TGTGCCACCAGCACAGGACTAGCGGGGCAAATCACAGATACGCAGTATTTT.

The table lists this clonotype with a count of one. The V gene is TRBV24-1, the J gene TRBJ2-5; 7 nucleotides agree with TRBD1. Trimming cost V 4 bases and J 5 bases; bases outside gene matches: 9. Germline assignment: CDR1 KGHDR and CDR2 SFDVKD. The CDR3 length is 15 residues. CDR3 residues: CATSDPGQLSETQYF. The CDR3 nucleotides are TGTGCCACCAGTGACCCGGGACAGCTATCTGAGACCCAGTACTTC.

There are many counts of this clonotype. The CDR3 reads CSVEARNSPPYEQYF. In nucleotides, the CDR3 is TGCAGCGTTGAAGCGCGGAACTCCCCTCCCTACGAGCAGTACTTC. The rearrangement joins TRBV29-1 to TRBJ2-7; D gene ambiguous. The V end was cut by 1 base, the J end by 2 bases, with 15 bases between. The CDR3 loop spans 15 amino acids. In germline, CDR1 is SQVTM, CDR2 ANQGSEA.

This clonotype has only a few counts. The chain uses TRBV24-1 and TRBJ1-6; tentative D call: TRBD1 (5 bases). Between the trimmed V and J ends, which lost 2 bases and 5 bases, there was a span of 6 bases. The CDR3 runs 14 residues. Per germline, CDR1 KGHDR and CDR2 SFDVKD. The CDR3 region is CATSDSQDNSPLHF. CDR3 DNA: TGTGCCACCAGTGATTCACAGGATAATTCACCCCTCCACTTT.

This clonotype was seen a few times. J is TRBJ1-1 and V is TRBV18; possible D gene TRBD1, 5 bases. V lost 4 bases, J lost 1 base, and 16 bases lay in between. CDR1 is KGHSH and CDR2 is LQKENI in the germline V gene. The CDR3 has 16 amino acids. As DNA, the CDR3 is TGTGCCAGCTCACAGGACACCTCCACTCCGAACACTGAAGCTTTCTTT. This codes for CASSQDTSTPNTEAFF.

In this sample, this clonotype turned up many times. This chain connects TRBV6-2 or TRBV6-3 to TRBJ2-1, with 8 bases fitting TRBD1. CDR3 length: 15 amino acids. Germline V lookup: CDR1 MNHEY, CDR2 SVGEGT. Unmatched junction bases numbered 9, after V lost 6 bases and J lost 5 bases. In DNA form, the CDR3 reads TGTGCCAGCAGCCGCGACAGGGGTTCGAACAATGAGCAGTTCTTC. Translating it yields CASSRDRGSNNEQFF.